The next 7 T cell receptor beta chains were all read from a single sample in a study of cytomegalovirus exposure and HLA in healthy donors. The PCR ran on 60 Vbeta and 13 Jbeta primers. Generated by immunoSEQ multiplex PCR, the TCRdb table keeps only in-frame clones and is missing some. Of 110,000 or so clones in the sample, 60% to 85% are singletons; the top ten hold approximately 12%. Material: PBMCs. These receptors came from a woman in her thirties or forties in good health and CMV-seropositive.

This clone was observed a handful of times. V and J are TRBV2 and TRBJ1-2; D is unclear. Trimming removed 7 bases from V and 0 bases from J, with 15 bases in between. Germline values: CDR1 SNHLY, CDR2 FYNNEI. The CDR3 covers 15 residues. The CDR3 DNA sequence: TGTGCCAGCACCCTAGAGCGGGGAGCTAACTATGGCTACACCTTC. Amino acids: CASTLERGANYGYTF. Full variable domain (outside the CDR3, taken from reference TRBV2 and TRBJ1-2): EPEVTQTPSHQVTQMGQEVILRCVPISNHLYFYWYRQILGQKVEFLVSFYNNEISEKSEIFDDQFSVERPDGSNFTLKIRSTKLEDSAMYFCASTLERGANYGYTFGSGTRLTVV.

The V call is TRBV7-9, the J call TRBJ1-4, with D maybe TRBD1 (5 bases). V was clipped by 1 base and J by 7 bases, with 7 bases between them. The CDR3 is 13 amino acids. Germline V gene sequence: CDR1 SEHNR, CDR2 FQNEAQ (reference sequence). The CDR3 region has the DNA TGTGCCAGCAGCTTAGTGCAGGGTGAAAAACTGTTTTTT. Amino acid sequence: CASSLVQGEKLFF.

The rearrangement uses TRBV19 and TRBJ1-5, with D possibly being TRBD1 (5 bases). V was trimmed by 6 bases and J by 1 base, leaving 16 bases between them. The CDR3 totals 16 residues. Germline CDR1 reads LNHDA; CDR2 reads SQIVND (reference sequence). CDR3: CASRDNRVRSNQPQHF. The CDR3 coding sequence is TGTGCCAGTAGGGACAACCGCGTCCGAAGCAATCAGCCCCAGCATTTT.

Concerning this clone itself: The sample contains more than one DNA sequence encoding this CDR3. The chain recombines TRBV7-2 with TRBJ1-2; TRBD1 matches 7 bases. V was pared by 1 base and J by 4 bases, with 3 bases of the junction left unmatched. Germline V gene sequence: CDR1 SGHTA, CDR2 FQGNSA. This CDR3 contains 14 residues. CDR3 coding DNA: TGTGCCAGCAGCTTAGACAGGGGCGGCTATGGCTACACCTTC. It encodes CASSLDRGGYGYTF.

This clone was observed a few times. The V gene is TRBV25-1, the J gene TRBJ1-2, with 7 nucleotides matching TRBD1. Trimming cost V 3 bases and J 3 bases; bases outside gene matches: 7. The CDR3 loop spans 15 amino acids. Germline CDR1 is MGHDK and CDR2 is SYGVNS. The CDR3 loop is CASSDLDRVDYGYTF. The CDR3 DNA reads TGTGCCAGCAGTGATCTTGACAGGGTGGACTATGGCTACACCTTC.

The gene calls are TRBV6-1 and TRBJ1-6; 9 bases match TRBD1. Germline V gene data show CDR1 as MNHNS and CDR2 as SASEGT. The junction had 12 bases not matched to a gene; V was cut back by 2 bases and J by 10 bases. The CDR3 has 17 residues. CDR3 nucleotide sequence: TGTGCCAGCAGTGAACACCATCTGGTGGGACAGGGCTCACCCCTCCACTTT. It translates to CASSEHHLVGQGSPLHF.

The rearrangement uses TRBV5-1 and TRBJ1-3; D remains unclear. The CDR3 length is 15 residues. Trimming removed 0 bases at V and 6 bases at J, with 13 bases between. CDR1 and CDR2 from the germline V gene are SGHRS and YFSETQ. The CDR3 is CASSLGWTEENTIYF. The CDR3 DNA reads TGCGCCAGCAGCTTGGGGTGGACTGAAGAAAACACCATATATTTT.